The clone carrying this TCR beta chain was seen a handful of times. The antigen is unknown. At the deep level, the assay was run. For every subset, genomic DNA was evenly distributed across several immunoSEQ plates. The unsorted PBMC sample used ten immunoSEQ deep assay plates. Here immunoSEQ multiplex PCR was the method, and the copy in TCRdb shows in-frame clones only, minus some. The profile shows about 490,000 clones, approximately 80% of them singletons. Trimming removed 5 bases from V and 7 bases from J, with 14 bases in between. The CDR3 covers 14 residues. CDR1 is LNHNV, CDR2 YYDKDF, per germline (reference sequence). These data are taken from a study of shared clonotypes between healthy human individuals. Regarding the study as a whole: An expected dependence of interdonor clonotype sharing on sequencing depth was noted.

J is TRBJ2-2 and V is TRBV15; perhaps TRBD1 as D (6 bases). The sequenced sample was PBMCs. The clonotype originates from a woman in her thirties or forties in good health. Some clones in this sample may be carry-over from other donors' samples. The CDR3 spells CATSPSTGRGELFF. CDR3 DNA sequence: TGTGCCACCAGCCCCTCCACAGGGCGCGGGGAGCTGTTTTTT.